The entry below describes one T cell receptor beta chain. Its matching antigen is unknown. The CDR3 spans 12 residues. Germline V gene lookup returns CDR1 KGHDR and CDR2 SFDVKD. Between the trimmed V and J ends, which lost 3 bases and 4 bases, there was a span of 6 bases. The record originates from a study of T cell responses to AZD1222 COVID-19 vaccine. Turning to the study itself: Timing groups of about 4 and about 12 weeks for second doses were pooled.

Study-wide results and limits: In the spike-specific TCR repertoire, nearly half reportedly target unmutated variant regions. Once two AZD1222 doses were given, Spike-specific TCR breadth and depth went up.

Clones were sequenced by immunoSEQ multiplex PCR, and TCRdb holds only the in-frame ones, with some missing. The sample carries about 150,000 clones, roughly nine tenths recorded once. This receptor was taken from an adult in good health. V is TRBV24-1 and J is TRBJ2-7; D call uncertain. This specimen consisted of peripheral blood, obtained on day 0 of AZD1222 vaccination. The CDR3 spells CATSDATYEQYF. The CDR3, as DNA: TGTGCCACCAGTGATGCCACATACGAGCAGTACTTC.